Here is one T cell receptor beta chain with its context. Its antigen is undetermined. The data stem from a study of cytomegalovirus exposure and HLA in healthy donors. Study conclusions and caveats: Roughly uniform sequencing depth across donors was assumed, possibly incorrectly.

Primers: 60 Vbeta forward and 13 Jbeta reverse. Generated by immunoSEQ multiplex PCR, the TCRdb table keeps only in-frame clones and is missing some. The sample has some 120,000 clones; roughly 74% are singletons. This sequence was found in a woman in her fifties or sixties in good health and CMV-seropositive. The sequenced sample consisted of PBMCs.

The CDR3 bases are TGTGCCAGCAGCTTAGATCTCGGGGGTGGCTACACCTTC. Translation gives CASSLDLGGGYTF. This chain connects TRBV11-2 to TRBJ1-2; maybe TRBD1 (5 bases). V was shortened by 0 bases and J by 7 bases, with 9 bases between the two germline ends. This CDR3 has 13 residues. Germline CDR1 is SGHAT and CDR2 is FQNNGV. The complete variable domain, with remaining parts taken from reference TRBV11-2 and TRBJ1-2, reads EAGVAQSPRYKIIEKRQSVAFWCNPISGHATLYWYQQILGQGPKLLIQFQNNGVVDDSQLPKDRFSAERLKGVDSTLKIQPAKLEDSAVYLCASSLDLGGGYTFGSGTRLTVV.